This T cell receptor beta chain was obtained from a study of Ad26.COV2.S vaccination and SARS-CoV-2 variants. Study overall: Donor participated within the Ad26.COV2.S arm of the COV1001 trial.

About this clone itself: Its antigen is as yet unknown.

Germline lookup yields CDR1 SGDLS and CDR2 YYNGEE. Trimming cost V 3 bases and J 16 bases; bases outside gene matches: 6. The CDR3 is 12 amino acids. Using immunoSEQ multiplex PCR, the repertoire was profiled, and TCRdb retains in-frame clones only, with some absent. The sample shows 500,000 or so clones, 75% to 90% of them seen only once. Study findings and constraints: Post-vaccination breadth of spike-specific CD8+ and CD4+ T cell responses was reportedly substantial.

Specified treatment: around 19 received Ad26.COV2.S at low or high dose, single or two shots; roughly 5 received placebo; per-sample allocation not given. The study sampled participants on day 63 after the first vaccine or placebo injection. The material was peripheral blood, obtained in a trial of Ad26.COV2.S vaccine versus placebo. The V call is TRBV9, the J call TRBJ2-1; 11 nucleotides agree with TRBD1. The sequence was obtained from a person between 18 and 60 years old who received the Ad26.COV2.S COVID-19 vaccine or a placebo. The CDR3 reads CASSGPGTGGFF. In DNA, the CDR3 is TGTGCCAGCAGCGGCCCCGGGACAGGGGGTTTCTTC.